These 21 T cell receptor beta chains were all obtained from the same sample, sequenced in a study of response to subunit inactivated influenza vaccine. TCRdb reprocessed the RT-PCR reads with MiXCR, giving one entry per CDR3 protein. The sample has approximately 730,000 distinct CDR3 sequences, around 14% seen once. The sequences come from PBMCs from blood, collected 14 to 15 days before vaccination. Receptors originate from a middle-aged man who received an inactivated influenza vaccine.

The sample holds many counts of this clonotype. Its ends do not fully match the called genes, so a read error is possible. The gene calls are TRBV5-1 and TRBJ2-2, with D perhaps TRBD2 (5 bases). CDR1 SGHRS and CDR2 YFSETQ come from the germline V gene. This CDR3 region has 15 residues. DNA for the CDR3: TGCGCCAGCATTCGCGGATCCGGGAACAACGGGGAGCTGTTTTTT. Translated, it gives CASIRGSGNNGELFF.

The chain is built from TRBV5-5 and TRBJ2-3; D is possibly TRBD1 (5 bases). Trimming pared 0 bases from V and 1 base from J, leaving 12 bases between. The CDR3 totals 16 residues. Looked up from germline, CDR1 is SGHKS and CDR2 is YYEKEE (reference sequence). CDR3 sequence: CASSLGFRARTDTQYF. CDR3 sequence (DNA): TGTGCCAGCAGCTTGGGTTTCAGGGCGCGCACAGATACGCAGTATTTT.

This chain uses TRBV7-2 with TRBJ1-1, with 9 nucleotides matching TRBD1. The V and J ends lost 4 bases and 6 bases, in that order; junction bases with no gene match: 6. The CDR3 contains 14 residues. The V gene's germline CDR1 is SGHTA and CDR2 FQGNSA. This chain's CDR3 is CASSWVWDRAEAFF. In nucleotides, the CDR3 is TGTGCCAGCAGCTGGGTTTGGGACAGGGCTGAAGCTTTCTTT.

This clonotype showed up just a few times. Written as DNA, the CDR3 is TGCAGTGCTAGACTAGCGGGAGCTGGGACAGATACGCAGTATTTT. This sequence encodes CSARLAGAGTDTQYF. This chain uses TRBV20-1 with TRBJ2-3; TRBD2 agrees at 10 bases. The CDR3 has 15 amino acids. After removal of 2 bases from V and 3 bases from J, the junction contained 5 bases not matched to a gene. Germline CDR1 and CDR2: DFQATT and SNEGSKA (reference sequence).

This clonotype was seen a handful of times. The chain couples TRBV20-1 to TRBJ2-7; TRBD1 or TRBD2 may be the D gene (5 bases each). Deletions cut 3 bases from V and 9 bases from J, with 18 bases between. Germline CDR1 reads DFQATT; CDR2 reads SNEGSKA (reference sequence). The CDR3 covers 13 residues. Here the CDR3 reads CSARGTGSVGQYF. The CDR3 DNA follows: TGCAGTGCTAGGGGGACCGGTTCCGTCGGGCAGTACTTC.

This clonotype was detected a few times. The CDR3 protein is CASSALPGLLTDTQYF. The CDR3 DNA sequence: TGTGCCAGCAGTGCCCTCCCGGGACTCCTCACAGATACGCAGTATTTT. This rearrangement joins TRBV28 to TRBJ2-3, with a possible D match to TRBD2 (6 bases). This CDR3 contains 16 residues. Trimming left V 5 bases short and J 2 bases short, with 17 bases between. Germline-derived CDR1 and CDR2 are MDHEN and SYDVKM.

This CDR3 is CASSFGLGGTDTQYF. For the CDR3, the DNA is TGTGCCAGCAGTTTCGGTCTGGGAGGCACAGATACGCAGTATTTT. The chain is built from TRBV28 and TRBJ2-3; weak D call: TRBD2 (5 bases). This CDR3 has 15 amino acids. Germline CDR1 and CDR2: MDHEN and SYDVKM. Trimming cost V 3 bases and J 1 base, with 11 bases left between them.

Remarks on this clonotype: Relative to the germline gene, one junction end is altered; a read error may explain this. The chain employs TRBV10-3 and TRBJ2-6; D possibly corresponds to TRBD1 (5 bases). The CDR3 has 17 residues. From germline, CDR1 is ENHRY and CDR2 SYGVKD. DNA of the CDR3: TGTGCCATCAGTATCCGGGCCCCCTCGGCTGGGGCCGACGTCCTGACTTTC. It yields the protein CAISIRAPSAGADVLTF.

The sample holds a few counts of this clonotype. J is TRBJ2-5 and V is TRBV7-8, with TRBD2 matching 9 bases. Germline V lookup: CDR1 SGHVS, CDR2 FQNEAQ. This CDR3 region has 13 residues. The trim removed 0 bases at V and 12 bases at J, leaving 5 bases unmatched. The CDR3 spells CASSLAGTSSKYF. CDR3 DNA sequence: TGTGCCAGCAGCTTAGCGGGGACTAGCTCAAAGTACTTC.

V gene TRBV20-1 combines with J gene TRBJ2-2; D could derive from TRBD1 or TRBD2 (6 bases each). The CDR3 contains 15 residues. Germline values: CDR1 DFQATT, CDR2 SNEGSKA (reference sequence). Trimming left V 0 bases short and J 3 bases short, with 11 bases between. Here the CDR3 reads CSARDSGQHTGELFF. CDR3 nucleotide sequence: TGCAGTGCTAGAGATAGCGGACAGCACACCGGGGAGCTGTTTTTT.

This clonotype came up once. The chain uses TRBV7-9 and TRBJ2-3; D may match TRBD1 or TRBD2 (5 bases each). The length of the CDR3 is 16 residues. CDR1 is SEHNR, CDR2 FQNEAQ, per germline (reference sequence). With 5 bases removed from V and 2 bases from J, the gap between germline ends came to 17 bases. In DNA, the CDR3 is TGTGCCAGCAGCCGATCCGGGACCACCGACACAGATACGCAGTATTTT. This sequence encodes CASSRSGTTDTDTQYF.

This clonotype showed up just a few times. The CDR3 region has the DNA TGTGCCAGCAGTGCGGGGGCGATAACTGAAGCTTTCTTT. This sequence encodes CASSAGAITEAFF. The gene calls are TRBV25-1 and TRBJ1-1, with D maybe TRBD1 (6 bases). This CDR3 has 13 residues. Germline loops: CDR1 MGHDK, CDR2 SYGVNS. Trimming removed 4 bases from V and 5 bases from J, with 11 bases in between.

This clonotype was counted only a few times. The chain employs TRBV11-2 and TRBJ2-1; unclear D gene. The CDR3 sequence is 15 residues long. V was clipped by 0 bases and J by 0 bases, with 6 bases between them. CDR1 is SGHAT and CDR2 is FQNNGV in the germline V gene. The CDR3, as DNA: TGTGCCAGCAGCTTAGATCTCGACTCCTACAATGAGCAGTTCTTC. This translates into CASSLDLDSYNEQFF.

The rearrangement uses TRBV2 and TRBJ2-3; 7 bases agree with TRBD2. The CDR3 totals 17 residues. CDR1 is SNHLY, CDR2 FYNNEI, per germline. Germline trimming cut 8 bases from V and 2 bases from J; bases unmatched to any gene: 16. The CDR3 loop is CASDLAGARGFTDTQYF. CDR3 DNA sequence: TGTGCCAGCGATTTGGCGGGAGCTCGGGGGTTCACAGATACGCAGTATTTT.

This chain links TRBV20-1 with TRBJ2-7; D unresolved. V lost 1 base to trimming and J lost 2 bases, with 9 bases between them. CDR3 length: 13 amino acids. CDR1 is DFQATT and CDR2 is SNEGSKA in the germline V gene (reference sequence). CDR3 residues: CSARGTEAYEQYF. The CDR3 nucleotides read TGCAGTGCTAGAGGGACGGAAGCCTACGAGCAGTACTTC.

This clonotype was recorded a few times. This sequence joins TRBV4-1 and TRBJ2-1; D remains unclear. The CDR3 has 16 amino acids. Trimming removed 0 bases at V and 2 bases at J, with 11 bases between. Germline CDR1 reads MGHRA; CDR2 reads YSYEKL. The CDR3 DNA follows: TGCGCCAGCAGCCAAGATCCGCTCAGACCCTACAATGAGCAGTTCTTC. This translates into CASSQDPLRPYNEQFF.

This clonotype turned up a few times. The gene calls are TRBV6-1 and TRBJ2-7, with 7 bases aligning to TRBD1. J lost 4 bases, V lost 4 bases, and 10 bases had no gene match. This CDR3 comprises 15 residues. CDR1 MNHNS and CDR2 SASEGT come from the germline V gene. DNA for the CDR3: TGTGCCAGCAGTGCATCCTTGGGACAGTTATACGAGCAGTACTTC. As protein: CASSASLGQLYEQYF.

This clonotype was counted many times. The chain employs TRBV28 and TRBJ1-5; D not resolved. CDR3 length: 15 residues. Trimming removed 6 bases from V and 1 base from J, with 13 bases in between. Germline-derived CDR1 and CDR2 are MDHEN and SYDVKM. CDR3 coding DNA: TGTGCCAGCAGGCGATTTCGGGAGAGCAATCAGCCCCAGCATTTT. Protein: CASRRFRESNQPQHF.

J is TRBJ2-7 and V is TRBV5-6, with TRBD1 identical over 7 bases. This CDR3 contains 14 residues. V lost 5 bases to trimming and J lost 3 bases; unmatched junction nucleotides: 8. Germline values: CDR1 SGHDT, CDR2 YYEEEE. The CDR3 is CASSRQGVIYEQYF. The CDR3 coding sequence is TGTGCCAGCAGTAGACAGGGCGTTATCTACGAGCAGTACTTC.

V is TRBV12-3 or TRBV12-4 and J is TRBJ2-3; D could derive from TRBD1 or TRBD2 (6 bases each). V lost 3 bases, J lost 0 bases, and 16 bases lay in between. The CDR3 has 17 amino acids. CDR3 residues: CASSLAGTLASTDTQYF. CDR3 sequence (DNA): TGTGCCAGCAGTTTGGCCGGGACACTAGCTAGCACAGATACGCAGTATTTT.

This clonotype was picked up many times. The J gene is TRBJ2-1, the V gene TRBV3-1, with TRBD2 matching over 12 bases. With V trimmed by 4 bases and J by 5 bases, 0 bases remained unmatched. Germline V gives CDR1 LGHDT, CDR2 YNNKEL (reference sequence). This CDR3 is 14 amino acids long. The CDR3 protein is CASSRLAGDNEQFF. In DNA form, the CDR3 reads TGTGCCAGCAGCCGACTAGCGGGAGACAATGAGCAGTTCTTC.